The 29 T cell receptor delta chains given below trace back to one sample, sequenced in a study of Vγ9Vδ2 T cells in congenital toxoplasmosis (dated by TCRdb to the early 2020s). The instrument was an Illumina MiSeq. Using SuperScript II, cDNA was generated through template-switch reverse transcription, with TRGC- and TRDC-specific primers combined in a single tube. The TRGC primer was designed for binding to both the TRGC1 and TRGC2 constant genes. Via CATT, TCRdb reprocessed the public reads, and rows with identical DNA were then joined. This sample comprises about 350 delta-chain clones, about 15% of them detected only once. Approximately 70% of the sample is held by the ten biggest clonotypes. Sequenced: gamma-delta T cells from blood. The receptors were gathered from a child under 10 years old born to a mother with Toxoplasma gondii infection during pregnancy, either congenitally infected or uninfected (not recorded which).

In this sample, this clone turned up a few times. The protein that TCRdb holds for this DNA derives from a much larger clone and differs from the translated DNA at residue 9, which likely indicates a read error; the protein shown here is translated from the DNA. This chain joins TRDV2 and TRDJ1, with D perhaps TRDD3 (6 bases). V gave up 2 bases and J gave up 1 base, with 13 bases separating them. The CDR3 loop spans 15 amino acids. Germline V CDR1 and CDR2: GEAIGNYY, EKD. In DNA form, the CDR3 reads TGTGCCTGTGACAAAGCTGGGGACCTCACCGATAAACTCATCTTT. It codes for CACDKAGDLTDKLIF.

This clone was observed a few times. This DNA's translation and the protein TCRdb lists, from a much larger clone, do not match at residue 19, likely due to a read error; the protein shown is translated from the DNA. The V gene is TRDV1, the J gene TRDJ1, with 7 bases identical to TRDD3. CDR3 length equals 21 residues. From germline, CDR1 is TSWWSYY and CDR2 QGS. The CDR3 reads CALGEEGPRIYWGQRADKRIF. In nucleotides, the CDR3 is TGTGCTCTTGGGGAAGAAGGTCCCAGAATTTACTGGGGCCAAAGGGCCGATAAACGCATCTTT.

To note about this clone: The protein TCRdb lists belongs to a much larger clone and differs from this DNA's translation at residue 12, which points to a read error; the protein shown is made from the DNA. The gene calls are TRDV1 and TRDJ1, with TRDD2 matching over 9 bases. Looked up from germline, CDR1 is TSWWSYY and CDR2 is QGS. With 2 bases clipped from V and 0 bases from J, the junction kept 16 bases outside the gene matches. This CDR3 has 20 amino acids. The DNA of the CDR3 is TGTGCTCTTGGGGAAACGGAGGCCTTCCTACCTTTTGGGCACACCGATAAACTCATCTTT. It encodes CALGETEAFLPFGHTDKLIF.

This clone qualifies as large. V and J are TRDV2 and TRDJ3, with 11 nucleotides matching TRDD3. V shed 2 bases, J shed 3 bases, and the junction held 2 bases outside the gene matches. The CDR3 length is 17 residues. Germline CDR1 and CDR2: GEAIGNYY and EKD. The CDR3 is CACDNTGGYWDTRQMFF. For the CDR3, the DNA is TGTGCCTGTGACAATACTGGGGGATACTGGGACACCCGACAGATGTTTTTC.

A note on this clone: A read error likely explains this, since a far larger clone differs by one base. The chain links TRDV1 to TRDJ1, with 9 bases identical to TRDD3. The CDR3 has 23 amino acids. Germline values: CDR1 TSWWSYY, CDR2 QGS. CDR3 loop: CARGEWGLGDSLLGDSYTDKLIF. CDR3 nucleotides: TGTGCTCGTGGGGAATGGGGCTTGGGGGACTCCCTACTGGGGGACTCGTACACCGATAAACTCATCTTT.

This clone was counted a few times. The likely explanation is a read error, given a far larger clone one base away. The J gene is TRDJ1, the V gene TRDV1; 9 nucleotides line up with TRDD3. The germline gives CDR1 TSWWSYY, CDR2 QGS. V trimming: 2 bases; J trimming: 0 bases; junction bases outside the gene matches: 25. There are 23 residues in the CDR3. CDR3 sequence: CALGEWGLGDSLLGESYTDKLIF. As DNA, the CDR3 is TGTGCTCTTGGGGAATGGGGCTTGGGGGACTCCCTACTGGGGGAATCGTACACCGATAAACTCATCTTT.

In the case of this clone: A read error is the likely source, as a far larger clone sits one nucleotide away. Other DNA sequences within the sample encode an identical CDR3. The chain carries TRDV1 and TRDJ1; D possibly matches TRDD2 or TRDD3 (5 bases each). Germline V gene lookup returns CDR1 TSWWSYY and CDR2 QGS. V was clipped by 1 base and J by 2 bases, with 29 bases between them. CDR3 length equals 21 residues. CDR3 bases: TGTGCTCTTGGGGAACGTTCGGCCTTCGGATGGATAGGACCCGGAACCGATAAACTCATCTTT. This sequence encodes CALGERSAFGWIGPGTDKLIF.

Concerning this clone: This likely came from a read error, as a far larger clone is one base away. Other DNA sequences from this sample encode an identical CDR3 as well. This chain uses TRDV2 with TRDJ1; TRDD3 might be the D (5 bases). The germline V gene encodes CDR1 GEAIGNYY and CDR2 EKD. The V end was cut by 2 bases, the J end by 0 bases, with 12 bases between. The CDR3 extends over 15 amino acids. Here the CDR3 DNA reads TGTGCCTGTGACAAAGCAGGGGACCACACCGATAAACTCATCTTT. Translating it yields CACDKAGDHTDKLIF.

With respect to this clone: A far larger clone is only one base removed, so a read error is likely. The J gene is TRDJ1, the V gene TRDV1; TRDD3 matches at 12 bases. With V trimmed by 0 bases and J by 0 bases, 32 bases remained unmatched. Germline loops: CDR1 TSWWSYY, CDR2 QGS. CDR3 length equals 27 residues. In nucleotides, the CDR3 is TGTGCTCTTGGGGAACTGGGGATTCCTACGTTTTGTGTACCTGGGGGATACGCCGAAGGGTACACCGATAAACTCATCTTT. It translates to CALGELGIPTFCVPGGYAEGYTDKLIF.

This clone came up a few times. A read error is the likely source, as a far larger clone sits one nucleotide away. The chain recombines TRDV2 with TRDJ3; possibly TRDD3 for D (6 bases). From germline, CDR1 is GEAIGNYY and CDR2 EKD. The length of the CDR3 is 19 residues. As DNA, the CDR3 is TGTGCCCGTGACACCCTACTGGGTTTAAGCTCCTGGGACACCCGACAGATGTTTTTC. It translates to CARDTLLGLSSWDTRQMFF.

Points on this clone: A far larger clone is only one base removed, so a read error is likely. This chain joins TRDV1 and TRDJ1; 9 positions match TRDD3. CDR1 is TSWWSYY and CDR2 is QGS in the germline V gene. The CDR3 sequence is 20 residues long. With V trimmed by 2 bases and J by 5 bases, 21 bases remained unmatched. The CDR3 sequence is CALGEGQYYDHLGIRDKLIF. DNA of the CDR3: TGTGCTCTTGGGGAAGGGCAATACTACGATCACTTGGGGATACGGGATAAACTCATCTTT.

This clone came up a few times. The likely explanation is a read error, given a far larger clone one base away. The same CDR3 also results from other DNA sequences found in this sample. This chain uses TRDV1 with TRDJ1; 7 bases match TRDD3. Germline assignment: CDR1 TSWWSYY and CDR2 QGS. J was trimmed by 2 bases and V by 1 base; bases with no gene match: 28. The CDR3 length is 23 residues. This chain's CDR3 is CALGEPPFPYGLGGLGLTDKLIF. The CDR3 coding sequence is TGTGCTCTTGGGGAACCCCCATTCCCATACGGGCTGGGGGGGCTTGGCCTAACCGATAAACTCATCTTT.

On this clone: TCRdb's listed protein matches a much larger clone and diverges from this DNA's translation at residue 6, likely through a read error; the protein shown comes from the DNA. J is TRDJ3 and V is TRDV2; 13 bases are shared with TRDD3. This CDR3 comprises 20 residues. From germline, CDR1 is GEAIGNYY and CDR2 EKD. Unmatched junction bases numbered 4, after V lost 0 bases and J lost 0 bases. CDR3 sequence (DNA): TGTGCCTGTGACACCACTGGGGGATACGCGAGCTCCTGGGACACCCGACAGATGTTTTTC. Protein: CACDTTGGYASSWDTRQMFF.

This clone was observed a handful of times. A far more abundant clone sits one base away, making this likely a read error. The chain employs TRAV38-2/DV8 and TRDJ1, with 12 positions matching TRDD3. The CDR3 totals 23 residues. Per germline, CDR1 TSESDYY and CDR2 QEAYKQQN. The V and J ends lost 1 base and 0 bases, in that order; junction bases with no gene match: 22. CDR3 region: CAYRSTGTYTGYWGIPYTDKLIF. Written as DNA, the CDR3 is TGTGCTTATAGGAGCACCGGAACCTACACCGGTTACTGGGGGATACCCTACACCGATAAACTCATCTTT.

This clone was observed a few times. A read error is the likely source, as a far larger clone sits one nucleotide away. The genes are TRDV1 and TRDJ1, with D perhaps assigned TRDD2 or TRDD3 (5 bases each). The V gene's germline CDR1 is TSWWSYY and CDR2 QGS. V lost 1 base and J 1 base, leaving 28 bases between the germline ends. This CDR3 has 21 residues. CDR3 in DNA: TGTGCTCTTGGGGAACGTTCGGCCTTCGGATGGATAGGACACGGCACCGATAAACTCATCTTT. This encodes CALGERSAFGWIGHGTDKLIF.

The V call is TRDV1, the J call TRDJ1; 8 nucleotides agree with TRDD3. V was clipped by 4 bases and J by 3 bases; unmatched bases: 22. Germline V CDR1 and CDR2: TSWWSYY, QGS. The CDR3 is 20 residues long. The DNA for the CDR3 is TGTGCTCTTGGGGCCCCTGAGCCAGCGGAATTATCACTGGGGGCCGATAAACTCATCTTT. Protein sequence: CALGAPEPAELSLGADKLIF.

This clone counts as medium-sized (0.01 to 0.1%). A far larger clone is off by one base, so a read error is likely. The same CDR3 can be traced to other DNA sequences in this sample. The chain joins TRDV2 to TRDJ3, with 12 positions matching TRDD3. CDR1 is GEAIGNYY and CDR2 is EKD in the germline V gene. CDR3 length: 20 residues. As DNA, the CDR3 is TGTGCCTGTGACACCGCTGGGGGATACGCGAGCTCCTGGGACACCAGACAGATGTTTTTC. Protein sequence: CACDTAGGYASSWDTRQMFF.

Comment on this clone: A far larger clone is one nucleotide away, so this likely arose from a read error. Distinct nucleotide sequences in the sample also encode this CDR3. The V call is TRDV1, the J call TRDJ1; 12 nucleotides agree with TRDD3. Germline values: CDR1 TSWWSYY, CDR2 QGS. CDR3 length: 27 residues. J gave up 0 bases and V 0 bases, and 32 bases lay outside the gene matches. In DNA, the CDR3 is TGTGCTCTTGGGGAACTGGGGATTCCTACGTTTTGTGGACCTGGGGGATACGCCGAAGGTTACACCGATAAACTCATCTTT. Protein product: CALGELGIPTFCGPGGYAEGYTDKLIF.

About this clone itself: One base separates it from a far larger clone, so it is likely a read error. Other DNA sequences of this sample code for an identical CDR3. The chain carries TRDV1 and TRDJ1, with TRDD3 matching 12 bases. This CDR3 region has 27 residues. The V gene end was trimmed by 3 bases and the J gene end by 0 bases; junction bases not matched to a gene: 35. Looked up from germline, CDR1 is TSWWSYY and CDR2 is QGS. The CDR3 sequence is CALGELGIPTFCGPGGYAEGYTDKLIF. The CDR3 DNA sequence: TGTGCTCTTGGGGAGCTGGGGATTCCTACGTTTTGTGGACCTGGGGGATACGCCGAAGGGTACACCGATAAACTCATCTTT.

This clone was seen only a few times. The protein in TCRdb stems from a much larger clone and differs at residue 15 from this DNA's translation, likely a read error; here the protein is translated from the DNA. V is TRDV2 and J is TRDJ3; TRDD3 matches 12 bases. The CDR3 sequence is 20 residues long. Germline CDR1 GEAIGNYY, CDR2 EKD. The CDR3 bases are TGTGCCTGTGACACCGCTGGGGGATACGCGAGCTCCTGGGACTCCCGACAGATGTTTTTC. Its translation: CACDTAGGYASSWDSRQMFF.

This clone was detected a few times. This is likely an artifact of a read error, given a far larger clone one base away. The same CDR3 is also encoded by other DNA sequences in this sample. V and J are TRDV2 and TRDJ1, with D possibly being TRDD3 (5 bases). The germline CDR1 and CDR2 sequences are GEAIGNYY and EKD. Trimming took 2 bases from V and 0 from J, leaving 12 bases between them. CDR3 length equals 15 residues. CDR3 in DNA: TGTGCCTGTGACAAAGCCGGGGACCACACCGATAAACTCATCTTT. This sequence encodes CACDKAGDHTDKLIF.

A word on this clone: A read error is likely here: a far larger clone is one base away. The chain combines TRDV1 with TRDJ1; possible D gene TRDD3, 8 bases. Germline loops: CDR1 TSWWSYY, CDR2 QGS. The CDR3 extends over 22 amino acids. This CDR3 is CARGELADFLDYWGYYTDKLIF. CDR3 DNA: TGTGCTCGTGGGGAACTAGCGGACTTCCTAGACTACTGGGGGTATTACACCGATAAACTCATCTTT.

In this sample, this clone turned up a few times. A far larger clone is only one base removed, so a read error is likely. The gene calls are TRDV1 and TRDJ1; 9 bases are a match to TRDD3. Germline V gene lookup returns CDR1 TSWWSYY and CDR2 QGS. The trim removed 3 bases at V and 3 bases at J, leaving 26 bases unmatched. The CDR3 loop spans 22 amino acids. CDR3 sequence (DNA): TGTGCTCTTGGGGAGCATCACCATGCTCCGTACTGGGGGAGACGCGATCCCGATAAACTCATCTTT. Residues: CALGEHHHAPYWGRRDPDKLIF.

By share of the sample, this clone is large (0.1 to 1%). The gene calls are TRDV1 and TRDJ1; 10 positions match TRDD3. Germline V lookup: CDR1 TSWWSYY, CDR2 QGS. The CDR3 has 24 amino acids. V lost 1 base, J lost 4 bases, and 30 bases stayed unmatched. The CDR3 sequence is CALGERTSVAYAYWGIGTFDKLIF. CDR3 DNA sequence: TGTGCTCTTGGGGAACGGACCTCGGTTGCCTACGCGTACTGGGGGATTGGAACTTTCGATAAACTCATCTTT.

To note about this clone: This is likely an artifact of a read error, given a far larger clone one base away. This chain joins TRDV1 and TRDJ1, with TRDD3 matching over 10 bases. Trimming cost V 1 base and J 4 bases; bases outside gene matches: 30. The CDR3 sequence is 24 residues long. In germline, CDR1 is TSWWSYY, CDR2 QGS. Here the CDR3 reads CALGERTSVDYAYWGIGTFDKLIF. The CDR3 DNA reads as TGTGCTCTTGGGGAACGGACCTCGGTTGACTACGCGTACTGGGGGATTGGAACTTTCGATAAACTCATCTTT.

With regard to this clone: A far larger clone is a single base away, which makes a read error likely. The same CDR3 is also encoded by other DNA sequences in this sample. The chain carries TRDV2 and TRDJ3; no definite D call. Germline loops: CDR1 GEAIGNYY, CDR2 EKD. Trimming removed 1 base from V and 4 bases from J, with 1 base in between. The CDR3 length is 13 residues. The chain's CDR3 is CACDTWDTRQMFF. CDR3 nucleotides: TGTGCCTGTGACACATGGGACACCCGACAGATGTTTTTC.

Of note for this clone: A far larger clone is one nucleotide away, so this likely arose from a read error. The chain carries TRDV1 and TRDJ1; 12 bases are a match to TRDD3. The CDR3 extends over 27 amino acids. The germline gives CDR1 TSWWSYY, CDR2 QGS. V shed 1 base, J shed 0 bases, and the junction held 33 bases outside the gene matches. In DNA form, the CDR3 reads TGTGCTCTTGGGGAACCGGGGATTCCTACGTTTTGTGGACCTGGGGGATACGCCGAAGGGTACACCGATAAACTCATCTTT. Its protein product is CALGEPGIPTFCGPGGYAEGYTDKLIF.

The table lists this clone with a few counts. TCRdb records a much larger clone's protein for this DNA, with a difference at residue 10 that likely arises from a read error; the protein given is the translation of the DNA. This chain joins TRDV3 and TRDJ2, with 12 bases fitting TRDD3. Germline V gene lookup returns CDR1 TVYSNPD and CDR2 GDNSRS (reference sequence). This CDR3 is 14 amino acids long. J lost 9 bases, V lost 1 base, and 6 bases had no gene match. The CDR3 protein is CAFKVLGDTTQLFF. The CDR3 bases are TGTGCCTTTAAAGTACTGGGGGATACAACACAACTCTTCTTT.

This clone turned up a few times. The amino acid sequence in TCRdb belongs to a much larger clone and departs from this DNA's translation at residue 14, likely a sequencing read error; the sequence shown is translated from the DNA. V gene TRDV1 combines with J gene TRDJ1, with D possibly being TRDD2 or TRDD3 (9 bases each). Between the trimmed V and J ends, which lost 1 base and 1 base, there was a span of 28 bases. Germline V gene data show CDR1 as TSWWSYY and CDR2 as QGS. This CDR3 region has 21 residues. The CDR3 bases are TGTGCTCTTGGGGAACATAACCTTCCTACCTACTGGGGGAGACTCACCGATAAACTCATCTTT. It is translated as CALGEHNLPTYWGRLTDKLIF.